Below, 26 T cell receptor beta chains from the same sample are listed, as sequenced in a study of T cell repertoires in cytomegalovirus infection. TCRdb fed the reads into MiXCR, producing one record per CDR3 protein. The table has about 530,000 distinct CDR3 sequences, about 25% seen once; the top ten hold approximately 13%. Sequenced sample: PBMCs. The origin of the receptors is a human donor in good health (CMV status not recorded). Some clones in this sample may be carry-over from other donors' samples.

This clonotype was counted a few times. This chain uses TRBV27 with TRBJ2-3; 14 bases are a match to TRBD2. The CDR3 spans 16 residues. The germline V gene has CDR1 MNHEY and CDR2 SMNVEV (reference sequence). V was pared by 5 bases and J by 7 bases, with 8 bases of the junction left unmatched. The CDR3 spells CASSHGTSGSGYTQYF. The DNA of the CDR3 is TGTGCCAGCAGTCACGGGACTAGCGGGAGCGGGTATACGCAGTATTTT.

The chain carries TRBV20-1 and TRBJ1-5, with TRBD1 identical over 10 bases. The germline V gene has CDR1 DFQATT and CDR2 SNEGSKA (reference sequence). This CDR3 is built from 14 residues. J was trimmed by 5 bases and V by 5 bases; bases with no gene match: 6. As DNA, the CDR3 is TGCAGTGCTGGAAGACAGGGGGCAGATCAGCCCCAGCATTTT. It encodes CSAGRQGADQPQHF.

This clonotype was counted a single time. CDR3 bases: TGCAGTGCTAGATCGGGACGGGACGAAAAACTGTTTTTT. Encoded protein: CSARSGRDEKLFF. The chain recombines TRBV20-1 with TRBJ1-4, with a tentative D call TRBD1 (5 bases). CDR3 length: 13 amino acids. Germline loops: CDR1 DFQATT, CDR2 SNEGSKA (reference sequence). The ends were cut back, 2 bases at V and 8 bases at J, with 12 bases in the middle.

This clonotype was seen a single time. CDR3 sequence reads: CASSVPGQPEDGYTF. In DNA form, the CDR3 reads TGTGCCAGCAGCGTTCCGGGACAGCCGGAAGATGGCTACACCTTC. V and J are TRBV7-9 and TRBJ1-2; 7 bases align to TRBD1. Trimming removed 5 bases from V and 6 bases from J; junction bases left unmatched: 12. CDR1 is SEHNR, CDR2 FQNEAQ, per germline (reference sequence). The CDR3 has 15 amino acids.

V is TRBV11-2 and J is TRBJ2-7; D is perhaps TRBD1 (6 bases). The CDR3 has 17 residues. V dropped 5 bases and J dropped 2 bases, with 22 bases sitting between them. Germline V gene lookup returns CDR1 SGHAT and CDR2 FQNNGV. CDR3 sequence reads: CASSAPGFVGGTYEQYV. Written as DNA, the CDR3 is TGTGCCAGCAGCGCCCCCGGGTTTGTAGGGGGAACCTACGAGCAGTACGTC.

This clonotype was counted between two and nine times. The chain recombines TRBV28 with TRBJ1-5; D not certain. Germline CDR1 MDHEN, CDR2 SYDVKM. V was trimmed by 6 bases and J by 11 bases, leaving 26 bases between them. This CDR3 is 16 amino acids long. DNA for the CDR3: TGTGCCAGCAGAAAACCAGATAGGACGGCCCATGGAGCCCAGCATTTT. It codes for CASRKPDRTAHGAQHF.

This chain connects TRBV7-9 to TRBJ2-5, with TRBD2 as a possible D gene (6 bases). This CDR3 has 16 residues. Germline V CDR1 and CDR2: SEHNR, FQNEAQ (reference sequence). V lost 5 bases and J 1 base, leaving 17 bases between the germline ends. CDR3 sequence: CASSPRSAGLQETQYF. DNA for the CDR3: TGTGCCAGCAGCCCGAGGTCGGCGGGACTCCAAGAGACCCAGTACTTC.

V usage is TRBV20-1 and J usage is TRBJ2-1, with D perhaps TRBD1 or TRBD2 (6 bases each). The CDR3 covers 17 residues. Trimming stripped 0 bases from V and 1 base from J, with 16 bases between. From germline, CDR1 is DFQATT and CDR2 SNEGSKA (reference sequence). CDR3 in amino acids: CSAREGGTRGSYNEQFF. CDR3 in DNA: TGCAGTGCTAGAGAGGGGGGCACCAGGGGTTCCTACAATGAGCAGTTCTTC.

The chain recombines TRBV7-3 with TRBJ2-1, with unresolved D. The CDR3 has 16 residues. Germline assignment: CDR1 SGHTA and CDR2 FQGTGA. Trimming cost V 1 base and J 4 bases, with 14 bases left between them. CDR3 loop: CASSLSPRTRYNEQFF. The CDR3 coding sequence is TGTGCCAGCAGCTTAAGCCCGAGGACGAGATACAATGAGCAGTTCTTC.

The gene calls are TRBV24-1 and TRBJ2-1; D call uncertain. The CDR3 is 15 residues long. Trimming cost V 0 bases and J 6 bases, with 11 bases left between them. Germline loops: CDR1 KGHDR, CDR2 SFDVKD. The CDR3: CATSDLRYLGNEQFF. Written as DNA, the CDR3 is TGTGCCACCAGTGATTTGCGCTACCTCGGCAATGAGCAGTTCTTC.

This clonotype was counted many times. The V and J genes are TRBV7-8 and TRBJ2-7; 9 bases align to TRBD1. The CDR3 sequence is 14 residues long. The V and J ends lost 5 bases and 5 bases, in that order; junction bases with no gene match: 7. Per the germline V gene, CDR1 is SGHVS and CDR2 is FQNEAQ. The CDR3 DNA reads TGTGCCAGCAGCGAACAGGGGGCGCGGGACGAGCAGTACGTC. It encodes CASSEQGARDEQYV.

This clonotype was seen many times. The chain carries TRBV7-2 and TRBJ2-7; D call uncertain. Germline CDR1 reads SGHTA; CDR2 reads FQGNSA. CDR3 length: 15 residues. Between the trimmed V and J ends, which lost 2 bases and 4 bases, there was a span of 15 bases. This chain's CDR3 is CASSLSPSPGYEQYV. Written as DNA, the CDR3 is TGTGCCAGCAGCTTAAGCCCATCCCCCGGTTACGAGCAGTACGTC.

This chain uses TRBV29-1 with TRBJ2-5; D remains ambiguous. The CDR3 loop spans 12 amino acids. Germline CDR1 and CDR2: SQVTM and ANQGSEA. Trimming cost V 7 bases and J 3 bases, with 12 bases left between them. CDR3 in amino acids: CSATGSEETQYF. DNA for the CDR3: TGCAGCGCCACGGGTTCAGAAGAGACCCAGTACTTC.

This clonotype came up many times. The chain joins TRBV7-2 to TRBJ2-3; a possible D gene is TRBD1 (6 bases). The CDR3 has 14 residues. V was pared by 8 bases and J by 5 bases, with 17 bases between. The germline gives CDR1 SGHTA, CDR2 FQGNSA. For the CDR3, the DNA is TGTGCCAGCCGGAGGACGGGACAAGTAGATACGCAGTATTTT. Protein product: CASRRTGQVDTQYF.

The genes are TRBV24-1 and TRBJ2-2, with 11 bases matching TRBD1. With 7 bases clipped from V and 4 bases from J, the junction kept 4 bases outside the gene matches. Looked up from germline, CDR1 is KGHDR and CDR2 is SFDVKD. The CDR3 consists of 15 residues. The CDR3 nucleotides read TGTGCCACCAGCCGGGACAGGGGGTTCACCGGGGAGCTGTTTTTT. It translates to CATSRDRGFTGELFF.

The genes are TRBV29-1 and TRBJ2-1; D is possibly TRBD1 (6 bases). The CDR3 spans 16 residues. V gave up 0 bases and J gave up 3 bases, with 15 bases separating them. Germline CDR1 is SQVTM and CDR2 is ANQGSEA. The DNA for the CDR3 is TGCAGCGTTGAAGATCGAGGTCAGGGGAGCTACAATGAGCAGTTCTTC. Translated: CSVEDRGQGSYNEQFF.

In this sample, this clonotype turned up a few times. The J gene is TRBJ2-3, the V gene TRBV5-1; 11 bases match TRBD2. This CDR3 contains 16 residues. Germline V gives CDR1 SGHRS, CDR2 YFSETQ. V shed 4 bases, J shed 2 bases, and the junction held 6 bases outside the gene matches. The DNA for the CDR3 is TGCGCCAGCAGCATTGGTAGCGGGAGGGTCACAGATACGCAGTATTTT. It translates to CASSIGSGRVTDTQYF. The full variable domain, its missing parts supplied by reference TRBV5-1 and TRBJ2-3, is KAGVTQTPRYLIKTRGQQVTLSCSPISGHRSVSWYQQTPGQGLQFLFEYFSETQRNKGNFPGRFSGRQFSNSRSEMNVSTLELGDSALYLCASSIGSGRVTDTQYFGPGTRLTVL.

This clonotype was picked up many times. CDR3 DNA: TGCGCCAGCAGCCCCATTCTATCAGCCACCGGGGAGCTGTTTTTT. Translated: CASSPILSATGELFF. The V and J genes are TRBV5-1 and TRBJ2-2; unclear D gene. CDR3 length: 15 residues. Germline loops: CDR1 SGHRS, CDR2 YFSETQ. The V and J ends lost 4 bases and 4 bases respectively, with 14 bases between them.

V usage is TRBV6-5 and J usage is TRBJ2-7, with TRBD2 identical over 10 bases. V shed 6 bases, J shed 2 bases, and the junction held 7 bases outside the gene matches. Germline V gives CDR1 MNHEY, CDR2 SVGAGI. The CDR3 spans 15 residues. The CDR3, as DNA: TGTGCCAGCAGCCAAGCGGGAGGGGGTGCCTACGAGCAGTACGTC. Encoded protein: CASSQAGGGAYEQYV.

At least ten counts were recorded for this clonotype. The chain has TRBV7-2 and TRBJ2-3; 7 nucleotides agree with TRBD1. V was pared by 0 bases and J by 6 bases, with 6 bases of the junction left unmatched. In germline, CDR1 is SGHTA, CDR2 FQGNSA. This CDR3 is built from 15 residues. CDR3 in amino acids: CASSLAGNRGDTQYF. CDR3 nucleotides: TGTGCCAGCAGCTTAGCCGGGAACAGGGGTGATACGCAGTATTTT.

The chain recombines TRBV20-1 with TRBJ2-1; 10 positions match TRBD2. There are 16 residues in the CDR3. Per germline, CDR1 DFQATT and CDR2 SNEGSKA (reference sequence). The ends lost 6 bases at V and 8 bases at J; junction bases unmatched: 16. The CDR3 spells CSAEQGASGGLDEQFF. In nucleotides, the CDR3 is TGCAGTGCGGAACAAGGGGCTAGCGGGGGATTGGATGAGCAGTTCTTC.

The chain recombines TRBV6-4 with TRBJ2-2, with D perhaps matching TRBD1 or TRBD2 (5 bases each). V lost 2 bases and J 0 bases, leaving 19 bases between the germline ends. The CDR3 is 19 residues long. Germline values: CDR1 MRHNA, CDR2 SNTAGT. DNA for the CDR3: TGTGCCAGCAGTGACGATTGGTCCCGTACGGGACCGAACACCGGGGAGCTGTTTTTT. Amino acid sequence: CASSDDWSRTGPNTGELFF.

Ten or more counts support this clonotype. The gene calls are TRBV7-6 and TRBJ2-7; 7 bases fit TRBD1. This CDR3 has 14 residues. Germline trimming cut 3 bases from V and 2 bases from J; bases unmatched to any gene: 4. Per the germline V gene, CDR1 is SGHVS and CDR2 is FNYEAQ. The CDR3 reads CASSFGTAAYEQYF. CDR3 bases: TGTGCCAGCAGCTTCGGGACAGCGGCCTACGAGCAGTACTTC.

This clonotype was observed a few times. The gene calls are TRBV12-3 or TRBV12-4 and TRBJ2-1; 14 bases fit TRBD2. The CDR3 is 15 amino acids. V lost 7 bases, J lost 7 bases, and 6 bases stayed unmatched. This CDR3 reads CASTYGLAGGNEQFF. Written as DNA, the CDR3 is TGTGCCAGCACCTATGGACTAGCGGGAGGAAATGAGCAGTTCTTC.

On this clonotype itself: A much larger clone lies one base from this, so it may be a read error. The rearrangement joins TRBV6-6 to TRBJ1-5, with 9 bases matching TRBD1. V lost 7 bases, J lost 1 base, and 5 bases stayed unmatched. Germline CDR1 reads MNHNY; CDR2 reads SVGAGI (reference sequence). The CDR3 consists of 15 residues. The CDR3 sequence: CASTWDRASNQPQHF. The DNA of the CDR3 is TGTGCCAGCACCTGGGACAGGGCGAGCAATCAGCCCCAGCATTTT.

This clonotype was detected a few times. The chain carries TRBV7-9 and TRBJ2-2; 9 bases align to TRBD2. CDR3 length equals 15 residues. J was trimmed by 0 bases and V by 11 bases; bases with no gene match: 7. Germline CDR1 and CDR2: SEHNR and FQNEAQ (reference sequence). CDR3 amino acids: CAHGLAPANTGELFF. CDR3 in DNA: TGTGCCCACGGACTAGCGCCCGCGAACACCGGGGAGCTGTTTTTT.